This T cell receptor (beta chain) was identified during a study of identical twins' blood T cells. Study context: About 12 libraries, six alpha and six beta, gave 50 million to 55 million reads. Points from the study as a whole: Each donor's most abundant TCRbeta clonotypes shared more CDR3 sequences with her twin than unrelated donors.

TCR cDNA libraries were made from RNA using a previously described, modified protocol. Sample barcodes were added at both library ends during cDNA synthesis. In TCRdb, the 5' RACE reads were re-called with MiXCR into one record per CDR3 protein. In the table there are roughly 340,000 distinct CDR3 sequences, over 25% of which are singletons. Germline CDR1 is LGHDT and CDR2 is YNNKEL (reference sequence). The CDR3 runs to 16 residues. Trimming took 1 base from V and 9 from J, leaving 19 bases between them. Comments on this clonotype: Its antigen is not identified.

The chain is built from TRBV3-1 and TRBJ2-4; possible D gene TRBD1, 6 bases. Material: PBMCs. The source of this sequence is a woman between 18 and 55 years old in good health. CDR3 sequence: CASSQGQGKNLGIQYF. CDR3 DNA sequence: TGTGCCAGCAGCCAAGGGCAGGGGAAGAACTTGGGCATTCAGTACTTC.